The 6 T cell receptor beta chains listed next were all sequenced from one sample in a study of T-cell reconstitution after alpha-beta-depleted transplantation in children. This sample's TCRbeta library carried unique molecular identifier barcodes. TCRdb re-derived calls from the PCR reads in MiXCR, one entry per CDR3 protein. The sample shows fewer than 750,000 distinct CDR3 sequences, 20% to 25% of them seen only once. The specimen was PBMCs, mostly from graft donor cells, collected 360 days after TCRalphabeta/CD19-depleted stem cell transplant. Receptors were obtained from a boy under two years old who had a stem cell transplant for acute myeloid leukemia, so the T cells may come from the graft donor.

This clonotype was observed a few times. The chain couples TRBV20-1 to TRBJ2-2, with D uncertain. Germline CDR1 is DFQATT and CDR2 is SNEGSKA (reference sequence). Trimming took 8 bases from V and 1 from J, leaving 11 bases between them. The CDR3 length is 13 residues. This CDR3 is CSINLRNTGELFF. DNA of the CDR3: TGCAGTATCAACCTAAGGAACACCGGGGAGCTGTTTTTT.

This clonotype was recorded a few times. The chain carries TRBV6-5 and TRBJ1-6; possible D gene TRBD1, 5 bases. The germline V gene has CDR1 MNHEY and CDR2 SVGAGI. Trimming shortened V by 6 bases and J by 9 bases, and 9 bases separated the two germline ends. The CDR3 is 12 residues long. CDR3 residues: CASRTVGSPLHF. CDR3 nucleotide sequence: TGTGCCAGCAGGACAGTTGGTTCACCCCTCCACTTT.

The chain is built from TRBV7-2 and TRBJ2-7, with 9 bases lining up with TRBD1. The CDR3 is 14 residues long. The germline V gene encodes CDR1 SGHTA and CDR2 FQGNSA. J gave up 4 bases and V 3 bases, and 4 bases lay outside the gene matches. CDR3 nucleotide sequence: TGTGCCAGCAGCTTGGGACAGGGCTTGTACGAGCAGTACGTC. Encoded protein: CASSLGQGLYEQYV.

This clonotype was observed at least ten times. The CDR3, as DNA: TGTGCCAGCAGCTTGGGGACCTTAGAGACCCAGTACTTC. Translating it yields CASSLGTLETQYF. The chain employs TRBV7-3 and TRBJ2-5, with D perhaps given as TRBD1 or TRBD2 (5 bases each). Germline lookup yields CDR1 SGHTA and CDR2 FQGTGA. The V end was cut by 3 bases, the J end by 4 bases, with 9 bases between. The CDR3 sequence is 13 residues long.

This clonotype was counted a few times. CDR3 in DNA: TGTGCCAGCAGTTACCCAGCGACCCGGGCCGATACGCAGTATTTT. Residues: CASSYPATRADTQYF. V and J are TRBV6-5 and TRBJ2-3; no reliable D call. This CDR3 spans 15 amino acids. The germline V gene encodes CDR1 MNHEY and CDR2 SVGAGI. V shed 2 bases and J shed 6 bases, with 15 bases lying between them.

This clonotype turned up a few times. The CDR3 nucleotides are TGCAGCGTTTACCGGGACAGGGGGGAAGAGACCCAGTACTTC. It is translated as CSVYRDRGEETQYF. The chain is built from TRBV29-1 and TRBJ2-5; 11 bases fit TRBD1. The CDR3 length is 14 residues. Germline-derived CDR1 and CDR2 are SQVTM and ANQGSEA. Trimming at V came to 5 bases and at J to 3 bases, leaving 5 bases not matched to a gene. Full variable domain (remainder filled in from reference TRBV29-1 and TRBJ2-5): SAVISQKPSRDICQRGTSLTIQCQVDSQVTMMFWYRQQPGQSLTLIATANQGSEATYESGFVIDKFPISRPNLTFSTLTVSNMSPEDSSIYLCSVYRDRGEETQYFGPGTRLLVL.